The 28 T cell receptor beta chains below come from one sample, sequenced in a study of post-analysis software for immune sequencing data. cDNA libraries for TCR beta contained unique molecular identifiers. TCRdb reprocessed the PCR reads via MiXCR and lists one record per CDR3 protein. Among some 500,000 distinct CDR3 sequences, around 40% were seen once, and the ten largest hold around 10%. Their antigens remain unidentified. Findings and limits, study-wide: Compared with controls, patients had more of about five TRBV segments, including TRBV5-6, TRBV5-1 and TRBV20-1.

Input material: blood. The receptors shown here come from a girl aged 5-17 years with multiple sclerosis.

There are a few counts of this clonotype. The chain couples TRBV27 to TRBJ2-1; 9 positions agree with TRBD2. CDR1 and CDR2 (germline): MNHEY, SMNVEV (reference sequence). CDR3 length equals 12 residues. Trimming at V came to 5 bases and at J to 12 bases, leaving 5 bases not matched to a gene. The CDR3 nucleotides read TGTGCCAGCAGTCCGACTAGCGGAGGGCAGTTCTTC. It codes for CASSPTSGGQFF.

This rearrangement joins TRBV28 to TRBJ2-1; D is unresolved. The CDR3 length is 15 residues. Germline loops: CDR1 MDHEN, CDR2 SYDVKM. The V gene lost 5 bases and the J gene lost 5 bases, with 16 bases spanning the gap. This CDR3 is CASSPSARADNEQFF. The CDR3 nucleotides are TGTGCCAGCAGTCCATCAGCTAGAGCTGACAATGAGCAGTTCTTC.

This clonotype appeared a single time. This chain connects TRBV20-1 to TRBJ2-7; 9 bases match TRBD2. The J call may be wrong; the DNA end is better matched by TRBJ2-5. This CDR3 spans 14 amino acids. The V gene's germline CDR1 is DFQATT and CDR2 SNEGSKA (reference sequence). In DNA, the CDR3 is TGCAGTGCCTCCCCAGGGACTAGCCGGGAGACCCAGTACTTC. Translating it yields CSASPGTSRETQYF.

V is TRBV20-1 and J is TRBJ1-2; the match to TRBD1 covers 10 bases. The V and J ends lost 3 bases and 8 bases, in that order; junction bases with no gene match: 6. CDR1 is DFQATT, CDR2 SNEGSKA, per germline (reference sequence). The CDR3 is 13 amino acids. The CDR3 bases are TGCAGTGCTAGCGACGACAGGGGGCAGGGCTACACCTTC. Its protein is CSASDDRGQGYTF.

The rearrangement joins TRBV4-2 to TRBJ2-3, with 12 bases matching TRBD2. Germline V gives CDR1 LGHNA, CDR2 YNFKEQ. The length of the CDR3 is 16 residues. The V segment lost 0 bases and the J segment 6 bases; nucleotides outside the gene matches: 4. CDR3 DNA sequence: TGTGCCAGCAGCCAAGATCTTACTAGCGGGGGGGATACGCAGTATTTT. Residues: CASSQDLTSGGDTQYF.

V gene TRBV7-9 combines with J gene TRBJ2-1, with 14 bases aligning to TRBD2. CDR1 is SEHNR, CDR2 FQNEAQ, per germline (reference sequence). CDR3 size: 18 residues. V was pared by 0 bases and J by 7 bases, with 8 bases of the junction left unmatched. The CDR3 DNA sequence: TGTGCCAGCAGCTTAGCGATGAGACTAGCGGGAGGGCATAATGAGCAGTTCTTC. Translated, it gives CASSLAMRLAGGHNEQFF.

This clonotype appeared a few times. The chain carries TRBV28 and TRBJ2-1; TRBD2 aligns across 8 bases. The length of the CDR3 is 15 residues. The J segment lost 4 bases and the V segment lost 2 bases, leaving 4 bases of the junction unmatched. Germline V lookup: CDR1 MDHEN, CDR2 SYDVKM. The CDR3 DNA is TGTGCCAGCAGTTTACCGGGACTAGGGTACAATGAGCAGTTCTTC. This gives the protein CASSLPGLGYNEQFF.

The gene calls are TRBV20-1 and TRBJ2-7; 8 positions agree with TRBD2. Germline CDR1 is DFQATT and CDR2 is SNEGSKA (reference sequence). The length of the CDR3 is 16 residues. V dropped 6 bases and J dropped 0; count of bases not matched to a gene: 13. CDR3 region: CSAPPSGSPSSYEQYF. CDR3 nucleotide sequence: TGCAGTGCACCCCCGAGCGGGAGTCCTTCCTCCTACGAGCAGTACTTC.

The chain is built from TRBV6-6 and TRBJ2-2; 8 bases are a match to TRBD2. This CDR3 is built from 16 residues. V shed 6 bases and J 2 bases; nucleotides not matched to a gene: 8. Germline CDR1 MNHNY, CDR2 SVGAGI (reference sequence). The CDR3 loop is CASRILGTRNTGELFF. The CDR3 bases are TGTGCCAGCAGGATACTAGGGACTAGAAACACCGGGGAGCTGTTTTTT.

V is TRBV24-1 and J is TRBJ2-1, with 7 bases matching TRBD1. Germline lookup yields CDR1 KGHDR and CDR2 SFDVKD. The junction had 9 bases not matched to a gene; V was cut back by 5 bases and J by 0 bases. CDR3 length: 17 amino acids. The chain's CDR3 is CATSAWDSSFSYNEQFF. The CDR3 nucleotides are TGTGCCACCAGTGCCTGGGACAGCAGTTTCTCCTACAATGAGCAGTTCTTC.

This clonotype was detected a few times. This sequence joins TRBV6-4 and TRBJ1-2, with 9 nucleotides matching TRBD1. There are 14 residues in the CDR3. V lost 6 bases and J lost 4; bases outside the gene matches: 6. Germline V gene data show CDR1 as MRHNA and CDR2 as SNTAGT. CDR3 amino acids: CASRPGTGSYGYTF. As DNA, the CDR3 is TGTGCCAGCAGACCAGGGACAGGGAGCTATGGCTACACCTTC.

V is TRBV9 and J is TRBJ1-1; TRBD1 is a possible D gene (6 bases). The CDR3 runs 14 residues. Germline V gives CDR1 SGDLS, CDR2 YYNGEE. V shed 3 bases and J shed 0 bases, with 9 bases lying between them. CDR3 loop: CASSARGMNTEAFF. CDR3 sequence (DNA): TGTGCCAGCAGCGCCAGGGGCATGAACACTGAAGCTTTCTTT.

Details on this clonotype: The junction departs from germline at one end; a sequencing error may be responsible. The CDR3 bases are TGTGCCAGCAGCGTAGGATCGGCGAGCTCCTACGGGCAGTACTTC. Encoded protein: CASSVGSASSYGQYF. The chain couples TRBV9 to TRBJ2-7, with D uncertain. Germline V gene data show CDR1 as SGDLS and CDR2 as YYNGEE. The CDR3 covers 15 residues.

V gene TRBV27 combines with J gene TRBJ2-1; 9 bases match TRBD1. Per germline, CDR1 MNHEY and CDR2 SMNVEV (reference sequence). This CDR3 has 16 residues. J gave up 1 base and V 3 bases, and 4 bases lay outside the gene matches. CDR3: CASSLGTGQSYNEQFF. The CDR3 DNA reads TGTGCCAGCAGTTTGGGGACAGGGCAGTCCTACAATGAGCAGTTCTTC.

The chain carries TRBV5-1 and TRBJ2-3, with a possible D match to TRBD2 (6 bases). V was cut by 0 bases and J by 1 base, with 12 bases left in between. CDR3 length: 16 residues. Germline values: CDR1 SGHRS, CDR2 YFSETQ. The CDR3 DNA reads as TGCGCCAGCAGCTTGGACCCTAGGGAGGGCACAGATACGCAGTATTTT. The encoded protein is CASSLDPREGTDTQYF. Supplemented by reference TRBV5-1 and TRBJ2-3, the full variable domain reads KAGVTQTPRYLIKTRGQQVTLSCSPISGHRSVSWYQQTPGQGLQFLFEYFSETQRNKGNFPGRFSGRQFSNSRSEMNVSTLELGDSALYLCASSLDPREGTDTQYFGPGTRLTVL.

The chain recombines TRBV29-1 with TRBJ2-1; 8 bases are a match to TRBD1. Germline V lookup: CDR1 SQVTM, CDR2 ANQGSEA. This CDR3 is built from 13 residues. The V segment lost 6 bases and the J segment 9 bases; nucleotides outside the gene matches: 10. CDR3 DNA: TGCAGCGTCGACAGGGGTCGAACCGGTGAGCAGTTCTTC. It codes for CSVDRGRTGEQFF.

The gene calls are TRBV7-2 and TRBJ1-2, with a possible D match to TRBD1 (5 bases). This CDR3 is built from 13 residues. Trimming took 4 bases from V and 7 from J, leaving 13 bases between them. CDR1 and CDR2 from the germline V gene are SGHTA and FQGNSA. The CDR3 here is CASSSGTAGGYTF. The CDR3 DNA reads TGTGCCAGCAGCTCCGGGACTGCGGGTGGCTACACCTTC.

This clonotype was detected a few times. The genes are TRBV9 and TRBJ2-1; TRBD2 is a possible D gene (5 bases). The CDR3 runs 14 residues. Trimming removed 4 bases from V and 10 bases from J, with 18 bases in between. CDR1 is SGDLS, CDR2 YYNGEE, per germline. The CDR3 nucleotides are TGTGCCAGCAGCCCAGGACTCGACGTCGGGGAGCAGTTCTTC. It specifies CASSPGLDVGEQFF.

The chain joins TRBV28 to TRBJ1-6; a possible D gene is TRBD1 (5 bases). The CDR3 spans 15 residues. CDR1 is MDHEN, CDR2 SYDVKM, per germline. The ends were cut back, 6 bases at V and 4 bases at J, with 13 bases in the middle. The CDR3 DNA reads as TGTGCCAGCAGATGGCCCGGGACGTATAATTCACCCCTCCACTTT. It encodes CASRWPGTYNSPLHF. Combining the CDR3 with reference TRBV28 and TRBJ1-6 gives the whole variable domain DVKVTQSSRYLVKRTGEKVFLECVQDMDHENMFWYRQDPGLGLRLIYFSYDVKMKEKGDIPEGYSVSREKKERFSLILESASTNQTSMYLCASRWPGTYNSPLHFGNGTRLTVT.

This chain uses TRBV7-2 with TRBJ1-5, with no clear D. In germline, CDR1 is SGHTA, CDR2 FQGNSA. The CDR3 is 13 amino acids. V lost 3 bases and J 0 bases, leaving 3 bases between the germline ends. The CDR3 DNA is TGTGCCAGCAGCTTCGGTAGCAATCAGCCCCAGCATTTT. It is translated as CASSFGSNQPQHF.

This clonotype was seen a handful of times. The chain employs TRBV10-3 and TRBJ2-3; TRBD1 is a possible D gene (6 bases). Germline assignment: CDR1 ENHRY and CDR2 SYGVKD. V was clipped by 9 bases and J by 1 base, with 14 bases between them. The length of the CDR3 is 14 residues. Here the CDR3 DNA reads TGTGCCATGAAGGGGACAACCGGCACAGATACGCAGTATTTT. It is translated as CAMKGTTGTDTQYF.

This clonotype was seen more than once but under ten times. The chain joins TRBV20-1 to TRBJ2-7; no clear D. The CDR3 sequence is 14 residues long. CDR1 and CDR2 (germline): DFQATT, SNEGSKA (reference sequence). V lost 3 bases to trimming and J lost 5 bases, with 17 bases between them. The CDR3, as DNA: TGCAGTGCTAGTCTCCCGCTCGGCGGAAACGAGCAGTACTTC. It codes for CSASLPLGGNEQYF.

On this clonotype itself: Sequence at one end of the junction differs from germline and may be a read error. The rearrangement joins TRBV7-9 to TRBJ1-4; D ambiguous. Germline V gives CDR1 SEHNR, CDR2 FQNEAQ (reference sequence). This CDR3 has 14 amino acids. This CDR3 is CASSLREVNKKLFF. For the CDR3, the DNA is TGTGCCAGCAGCTTACGGGAGGTTAATAAAAAACTGTTTTTT.

This chain joins TRBV5-1 and TRBJ2-1; D gene ambiguous. The germline V gene encodes CDR1 SGHRS and CDR2 YFSETQ. The ends were cut back, 1 base at V and 10 bases at J, with 6 bases in the middle. The CDR3 is 11 amino acids. CDR3 amino acids: CASSLTGEQFF. The CDR3 DNA is TGCGCCAGCAGCTTGACTGGCGAGCAGTTCTTC.

The CDR3 bases are TGTGCCACCAGTACCGGGACTAGCACCTACAATGAGCAGTTCTTC. Its protein product is CATSTGTSTYNEQFF. This chain connects TRBV24-1 to TRBJ2-1, with 9 bases that match TRBD2. Trimming at V came to 6 bases and at J to 2 bases, leaving 4 bases not matched to a gene. CDR3 length: 15 amino acids. CDR1 is KGHDR, CDR2 SFDVKD, per germline.

The chain recombines TRBV10-3 with TRBJ1-2; 10 bases are a match to TRBD1. Germline values: CDR1 ENHRY, CDR2 SYGVKD. This CDR3 spans 16 amino acids. The junction had 13 bases not matched to a gene; V was cut back by 5 bases and J by 7 bases. Written as DNA, the CDR3 is TGTGCCATCAGTCCACGACCCGGACAGGGGGTGGGTGGCTACACCTTC. Translating it yields CAISPRPGQGVGGYTF.

The chain employs TRBV20-1 and TRBJ1-2, with TRBD1 as a possible D gene (6 bases). This CDR3 is 13 amino acids long. Trimming removed 6 bases from V and 4 bases from J, with 15 bases in between. Germline CDR1 DFQATT, CDR2 SNEGSKA (reference sequence). The CDR3 sequence: CSARTVGTYGYTF. DNA of the CDR3: TGCAGTGCGAGGACAGTTGGTACCTATGGCTACACCTTC.

The V gene is TRBV5-1, the J gene TRBJ1-4; 7 positions match TRBD1. This CDR3 is built from 14 residues. Germline values: CDR1 SGHRS, CDR2 YFSETQ. The J segment lost 8 bases and the V segment lost 4 bases, leaving 8 bases of the junction unmatched. CDR3 amino acids: CASSVGQVGEKLFF. CDR3 coding DNA: TGCGCCAGCAGCGTAGGACAGGTGGGGGAAAAACTGTTTTTT.